The clone carrying this TCR beta chain showed up many times. Antigen: not known. In donors with ophthalmopathy, activity was moderate-to-severe, with CAS ≥3, NOSPECS ≥4 and duration under 3 months. The sample belongs to a study of Graves' ophthalmopathy and Graves' hyperthyroidism. Notes on the study in general: The model flagged ophthalmopathy progression at 65% to 71% sensitivity and about 72% specificity. Most expanded clonotypes in thyroid above 0.001 frequency also showed up in blood.

Amplification targeted the TCR beta CDR3 regions, with RNA transcripts as the source material. The first-round RT-PCR employed HTBI primers together with the Qiagen OneStep RT-PCR kit. A multiplex PCR was then performed as the second round. TCRdb independently ran MiXCR on the multiplex PCR reads; one entry per CDR3 protein. The repertoire holds 300,000 to 400,000 distinct CDR3 sequences, with about 17% as singletons. The sample comprised peripheral blood. The receptor was isolated from an adult man with Graves' ophthalmopathy.

Written as DNA, the CDR3 is TGTGCCAGCAGTACCGCCAATCAGCCCCAGCATTTT. Its translation: CASSTANQPQHF. This rearrangement joins TRBV28 to TRBJ1-5; no definite D call. Germline V lookup: CDR1 MDHEN, CDR2 SYDVKM. V dropped 5 bases and J dropped 3 bases, with 5 bases sitting between them. This CDR3 region has 12 residues.